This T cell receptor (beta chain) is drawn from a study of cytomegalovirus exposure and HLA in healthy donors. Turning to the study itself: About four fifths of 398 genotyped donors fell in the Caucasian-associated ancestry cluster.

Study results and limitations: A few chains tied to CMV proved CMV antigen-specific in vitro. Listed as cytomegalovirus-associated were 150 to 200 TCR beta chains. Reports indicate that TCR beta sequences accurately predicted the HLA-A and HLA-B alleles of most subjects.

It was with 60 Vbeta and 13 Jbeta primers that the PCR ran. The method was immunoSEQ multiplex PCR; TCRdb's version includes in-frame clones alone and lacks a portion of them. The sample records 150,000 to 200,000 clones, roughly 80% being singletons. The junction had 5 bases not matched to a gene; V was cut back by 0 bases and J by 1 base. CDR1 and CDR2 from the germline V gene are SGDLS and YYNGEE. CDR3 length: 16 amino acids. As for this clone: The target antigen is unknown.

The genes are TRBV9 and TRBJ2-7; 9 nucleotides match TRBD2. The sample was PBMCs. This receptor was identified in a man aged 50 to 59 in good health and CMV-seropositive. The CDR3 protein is CASSVAPAGGSYEQYF. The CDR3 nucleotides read TGTGCCAGCAGCGTAGCGCCCGCGGGAGGGTCCTACGAGCAGTACTTC.